This TCR beta chain was documented in a study of blood T cell repertoires in COVID-19 (dated by TCRdb to 2020 to 2021). Some background on the complete study: The collaborator samples originated in the United States, Italy and Spain and spanned the acute and convalescent phases of COVID-19. A freely available public database, intended as a resource for researchers studying the immune response to SARS-CoV-2, is where the repertoires were released. Deeply sampled blood TCRbeta repertoires from subjects exposed to, actively infected with, or recovered from COVID-19 were included in the dataset. Nearly every sample came with metadata listing a de-identified subject ID, COVID-19 status, age in years and sex. Where HLA class I and class II types were available, the types were taken from metadata supplied by the sample provider, not from assay-based typing. The material from the prospective study consisted of cDNA or gDNA derived from T cells, B-cell-depleted T cells, or PBMCs. Samples came from the ongoing ImmuneRACE study (first 160 participants) plus 1,254 subjects from 6 global collaborators. What the research found in general, with its limitations: Clinical and demographic metadata were provided uncurated, with the amount varying by source and participant.

Worth noting for this clone: Its antigen specificity is not known. No clone much larger than this one lies a single base away; base qualities are absent.

Relative to germline, V is missing 1 base and J is missing 3 bases, with 10 bases of the junction outside any gene match. In the germline V gene (reference sequence), CDR1 corresponds to SEHNR and CDR2 to FQNEAQ. The CDR3 runs 18 amino acids, cysteine and phenylalanine included. The retained sequence is limited to the CDR3, 54 bases, with the frame set at the first base. The immunoSEQ Assay, a bias-controlled multiplex PCR, was used to amplify TCRbeta CDR3 regions from genomic DNA. The paper's data handling went like this. Nucleated cell counts per sample were estimated from amplification of reference gene primers within the assay. Sequence reads were collapsed and filtered to measure the absolute abundance of every unique TCRbeta CDR3 rearrangement. For each sample, productive Simpson clonality was calculated by taking the square root of Simpson's diversity index across productive rearrangements. As stored in TCRdb, this immuneACCESS dataset retains in-frame rearrangements with V and J assigned. A fraction of the clones does not appear; measured against another copy, unresolved V genes explain less than half of the discrepancy, and the remainder lacks a known reason. V, J and clone size derive from that table, while D and trimming were established from the DNA sequence. Across this sample there are about 97,000 clones, with roughly nine tenths seen only once. Of the sample, under 6.5% is held by the ten largest clones.

At one collaborating source in Seattle, patients were enrolled during active infection and were followed longitudinally through the course of disease. Each collaborating institution followed its own protocols to collect whole blood in K2EDTA tubes. For TCRbeta analysis, collaborators shipped samples as frozen whole blood, isolated PBMCs, or DNA extracted from either of those sample types. Recombination connected TRBV7-9 to TRBJ2-1; 9 nucleotides in the junction match TRBD2. The sample consisted of peripheral blood. This TCR derives from a woman aged 45-65 years with COVID-19, enrolled during active disease. The sequence in DNA is TGTGCCAGCAGCTTAGTTGGGGCTAGCGGGGCGGTCTACAATGAGCAGTTCTTC. It translates to CASSLVGASGAVYNEQFF.